These T cell receptor beta chains were read from a single sample in a study of shared clonotypes between healthy human individuals. Sequencing used immunoSEQ multiplex PCR; TCRdb keeps in-frame clones, though not all of them. This table holds millions of clones, roughly 91% found once. Sequencing was performed on naive CD8+ T cells from PBMCs. These TCRs come from a man in his late teens or twenties in good health. Some clones in this sample may be carry-over from other donors' samples. CDR3s include the opening cysteine and the closing phenylalanine or tryptophan. A D gene is named only where the DNA matches it firmly. Clone size is given for some rows only: seen once, a few or many times, or a class if the clone is expanded.

abundance | d_gene | j_gene | v_gene | CDR3nt | CDR3aa
NA | NA | TRBJ1-1 | TRBV7-2 | TGTGCCAGCAGCCCTCCCCGGGGATTCGGAACTGAAGCTTTCTTT | CASSPPRGFGTEAFF
NA | NA | TRBJ1-5 | TRBV19 | TGTGCCAGTAGTATAATCCAGCCCCAGCATTTT | CASSIIQPQHF
NA | NA | TRBJ2-2 | TRBV27 | TGTGCCAGCAGTTTGGTGGTCCCTTATGCCGGGGAGCTGTTTTTT | CASSLVVPYAGELFF
NA | TRBD1 | TRBJ2-7 | TRBV11-2 | TGTGCCAGCAGCTCCCTCACAGGGGCGGGTGAGCAGTACTTC | CASSSLTGAGEQYF
NA | NA | TRBJ2-1 | TRBV7-9 | TGTGCCAGCAGCTACCCCGGCGGGTTGAAGGGGGAGCAGTTCTTC | CASSYPGGLKGEQFF
NA | NA | TRBJ1-5 | TRBV7-9 | TGTGCCAGCAGCTTTAGTTCCGGGGACCAAATGAGTCAGCCCCAGCATTTT | CASSFSSGDQMSQPQHF
once | NA | TRBJ2-5 | TRBV7-9 | TGTGCCAGCAGCCCCGGTGGAGGGGAGACCCAGTACTTC | CASSPGGGETQYF
NA | NA | TRBJ2-1 | TRBV28 | TGTGCCAGCAGTTTGTACAGGAGCTCCTACAATGAGCAGTTCTTC | CASSLYRSSYNEQFF
NA | NA | TRBJ2-7 | TRBV4-2 | TGTGCCAGCAGCCAAGACTTTCTGCGGCAGGGGGGCCTCGAGCAGTACTTC | CASSQDFLRQGGLEQYF
NA | NA | TRBJ2-1 | TRBV18 | TGTGCCAGCTCACCACTCAGTAACGCCAATGAGCAGTTCTTC | CASSPLSNANEQFF
NA | NA | TRBJ2-3 | TRBV27 | TGTGCCAGCAGTTTATCGTTAGGGTCTGCAGATACGCAGTATTTT | CASSLSLGSADTQYF
NA | TRBD1 | TRBJ2-3 | TRBV30 | TGTGCCTGGAATGTCAGGGGGCGAACAGATACGCAGTATTTT | CAWNVRGRTDTQYF
NA | TRBD1 | TRBJ1-5 | TRBV5-6 | TGTGCCAGCAGCTTGTGGACAGGGGTCGGGCAGCCCCAGCATTTT | CASSLWTGVGQPQHF
NA | NA | TRBJ2-5 | TRBV2 | TGTGCCAGCAGTGAACTTAGGAAAGAGACCCAGTACTTC | CASSELRKETQYF
NA | NA | TRBJ1-1 | TRBV13 | TGTGCCAGCAGCCCCGGACTTTGGGGGAACACTGAAGCTTTCTTT | CASSPGLWGNTEAFF
NA | NA | TRBJ1-1 | TRBV10-1 | TGCGCCAGCAGTGAGCGGAGGGACACTGAAGCTTTCTTT | CASSERRDTEAFF
NA | TRBD1 | TRBJ2-7 | TRBV15 | TGTGCCACCAGCCGGGACAGAAATTCCTACGAGCAGTACTTC | CATSRDRNSYEQYF